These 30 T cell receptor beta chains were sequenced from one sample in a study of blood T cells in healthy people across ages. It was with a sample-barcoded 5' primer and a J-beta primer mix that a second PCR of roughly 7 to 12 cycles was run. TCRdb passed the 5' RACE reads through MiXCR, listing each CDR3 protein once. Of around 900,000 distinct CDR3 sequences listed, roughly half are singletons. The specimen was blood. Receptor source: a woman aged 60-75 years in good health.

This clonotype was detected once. CDR3 DNA: TGTGCCAGCAGCCGGACAGGGACTGGGCAGCCCCAGCATTTT. Its protein is CASSRTGTGQPQHF. The chain has TRBV7-2 and TRBJ1-5; 8 nucleotides match TRBD1. V gave up 5 bases and J gave up 7 bases; unmatched junction bases: 7. The CDR3 runs 14 residues. The V gene's germline CDR1 is SGHTA and CDR2 FQGNSA.

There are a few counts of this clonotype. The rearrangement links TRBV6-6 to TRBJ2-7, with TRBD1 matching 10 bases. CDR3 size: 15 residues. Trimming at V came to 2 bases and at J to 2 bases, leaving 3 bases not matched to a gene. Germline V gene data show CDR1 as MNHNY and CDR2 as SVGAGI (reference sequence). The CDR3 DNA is TGTGCCAGCAGTTACCCGGGACAGGGGACCTACGAGCAGTACTTC. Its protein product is CASSYPGQGTYEQYF.

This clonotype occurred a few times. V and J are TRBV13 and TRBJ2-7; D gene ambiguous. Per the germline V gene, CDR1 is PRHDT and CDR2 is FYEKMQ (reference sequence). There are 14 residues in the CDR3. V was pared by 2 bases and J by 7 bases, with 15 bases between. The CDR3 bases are TGTGCCAGCAGCTTATGGCAGGCAAGTACAGAGCAGTACTTC. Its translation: CASSLWQASTEQYF.

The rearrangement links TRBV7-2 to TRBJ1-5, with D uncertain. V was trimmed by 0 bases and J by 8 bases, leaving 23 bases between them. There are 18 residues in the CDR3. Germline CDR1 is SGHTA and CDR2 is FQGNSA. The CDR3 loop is CASSLAPQESGRSKPQHF. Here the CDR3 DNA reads TGTGCCAGCAGCTTAGCTCCCCAGGAGTCGGGCCGATCAAAGCCCCAGCATTTT. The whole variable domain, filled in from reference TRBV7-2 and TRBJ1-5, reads GAGVSQSPSNKVTEKGKDVELRCDPISGHTALYWYRQSLGQGLEFLIYFQGNSAPDKSGLPSDRFSAERTGGSVSTLTIQRTQQEDSAVYLCASSLAPQESGRSKPQHFGDGTRLSIL.

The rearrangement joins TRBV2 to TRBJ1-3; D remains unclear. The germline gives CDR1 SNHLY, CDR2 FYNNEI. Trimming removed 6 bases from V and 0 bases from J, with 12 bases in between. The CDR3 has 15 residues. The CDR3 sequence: CASRKDWDSGNTIYF. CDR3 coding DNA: TGTGCCAGCAGGAAAGACTGGGACTCTGGAAACACCATATATTTT. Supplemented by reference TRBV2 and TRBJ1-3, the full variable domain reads EPEVTQTPSHQVTQMGQEVILRCVPISNHLYFYWYRQILGQKVEFLVSFYNNEISEKSEIFDDQFSVERPDGSNFTLKIRSTKLEDSAMYFCASRKDWDSGNTIYFGEGSWLTVV.

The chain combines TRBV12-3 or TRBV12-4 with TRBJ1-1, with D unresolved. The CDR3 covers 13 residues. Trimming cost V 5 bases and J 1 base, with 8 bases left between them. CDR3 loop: CASSPNKNTEAFF. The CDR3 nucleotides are TGTGCCAGCAGTCCGAACAAGAACACTGAAGCTTTCTTT.

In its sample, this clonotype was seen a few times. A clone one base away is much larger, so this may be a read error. CDR3 in DNA: TGCATTATAGGGGAAGAGACCCAGTACTTC. Translation gives CIIGEETQYF. The V and J genes are TRBV20-1 and TRBJ2-5; D is possibly TRBD1 (5 bases). Germline V gene sequence: CDR1 DFQATT, CDR2 SNEGSKA (reference sequence). This CDR3 contains 10 residues.

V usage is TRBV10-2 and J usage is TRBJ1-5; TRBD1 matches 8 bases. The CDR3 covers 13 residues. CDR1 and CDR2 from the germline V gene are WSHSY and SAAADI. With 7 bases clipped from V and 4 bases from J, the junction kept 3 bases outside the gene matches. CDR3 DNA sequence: TGCGCCAGCAAGGACAGGGCTAATCAGCCCCAGCATTTT. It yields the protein CASKDRANQPQHF.

The CDR3 reads CASTPGYQPQHF. Here the CDR3 DNA reads TGTGCCAGCACCCCCGGCTATCAGCCCCAGCATTTT. The chain links TRBV28 to TRBJ1-5, with D unclear. This CDR3 has 12 amino acids. Trimming removed 7 bases at V and 5 bases at J, with 9 bases between. Per the germline V gene, CDR1 is MDHEN and CDR2 is SYDVKM.

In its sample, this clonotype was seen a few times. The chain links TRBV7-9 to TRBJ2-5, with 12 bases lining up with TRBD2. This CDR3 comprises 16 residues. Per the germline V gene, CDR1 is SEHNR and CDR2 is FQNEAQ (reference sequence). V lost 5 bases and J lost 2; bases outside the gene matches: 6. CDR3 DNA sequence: TGTGCCAGCAGCCAAGGACTAGCGGGGCTACAAGAGACCCAGTACTTC. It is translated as CASSQGLAGLQETQYF.

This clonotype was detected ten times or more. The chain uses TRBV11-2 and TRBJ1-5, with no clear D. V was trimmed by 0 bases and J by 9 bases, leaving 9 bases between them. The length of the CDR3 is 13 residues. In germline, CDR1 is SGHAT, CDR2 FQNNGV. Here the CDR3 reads CASSLEILGPQHF. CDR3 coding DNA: TGTGCCAGCAGCTTAGAGATCCTCGGGCCCCAGCATTTT.

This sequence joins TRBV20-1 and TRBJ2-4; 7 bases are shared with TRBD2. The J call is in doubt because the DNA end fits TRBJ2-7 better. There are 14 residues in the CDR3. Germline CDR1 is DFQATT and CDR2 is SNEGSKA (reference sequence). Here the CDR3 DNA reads TGCAGTGCTAGGGGGGGGGAATCCCCCTACGAGCAGTACTTC. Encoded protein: CSARGGESPYEQYF.

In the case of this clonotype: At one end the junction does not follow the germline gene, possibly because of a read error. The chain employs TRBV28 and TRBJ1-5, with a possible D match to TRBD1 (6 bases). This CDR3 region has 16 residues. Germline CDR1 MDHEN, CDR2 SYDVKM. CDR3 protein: CASSFFLRGSNQPQHF. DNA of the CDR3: TGTGCCAGCAGTTTTTTCCTCAGGGGTAGCAATCAGCCCCAGCATTTC.

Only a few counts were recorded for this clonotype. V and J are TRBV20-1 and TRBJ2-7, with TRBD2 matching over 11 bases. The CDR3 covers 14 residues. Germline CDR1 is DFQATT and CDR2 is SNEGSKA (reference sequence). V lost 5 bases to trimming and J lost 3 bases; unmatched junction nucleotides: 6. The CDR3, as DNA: TGCAGTGCTTCTCCCGGGACTAGCGGCTACGAGCAGTACTTC. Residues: CSASPGTSGYEQYF.

Written as DNA, the CDR3 is TGCAGTGCTAGAACGTCTAGCGGGAGAGAAAGTTACAATGAGCAGTTCTTC. The encoded protein is CSARTSSGRESYNEQFF. The chain is built from TRBV20-1 and TRBJ2-1, with 10 bases identical to TRBD2. The J segment lost 4 bases and the V segment lost 2 bases, leaving 11 bases of the junction unmatched. This CDR3 spans 17 amino acids. CDR1 and CDR2 from the germline V gene are DFQATT and SNEGSKA (reference sequence).

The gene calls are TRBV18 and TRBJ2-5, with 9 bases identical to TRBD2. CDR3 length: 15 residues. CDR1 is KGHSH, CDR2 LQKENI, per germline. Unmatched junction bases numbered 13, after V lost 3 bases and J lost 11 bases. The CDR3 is CASSPPSGRNREQYF. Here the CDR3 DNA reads TGTGCCAGCTCACCCCCCAGCGGGAGGAATCGGGAGCAGTACTTC. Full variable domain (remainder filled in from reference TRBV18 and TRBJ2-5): NAGVMQNPRHLVRRRGQEARLRCSPMKGHSHVYWYRQLPEEGLKFMVYLQKENIIDESGMPKERFSAEFPKEGPSILRIQQVVRGDSAAYFCASSPPSGRNREQYFGPGTRLLVL.

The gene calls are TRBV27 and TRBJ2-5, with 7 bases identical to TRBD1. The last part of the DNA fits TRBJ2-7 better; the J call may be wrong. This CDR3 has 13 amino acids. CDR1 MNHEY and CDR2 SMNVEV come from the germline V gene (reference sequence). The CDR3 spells CASSFRGSREQYF. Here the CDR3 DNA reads TGTGCCAGCAGTTTCAGGGGGTCGCGCGAGCAGTACTTC.

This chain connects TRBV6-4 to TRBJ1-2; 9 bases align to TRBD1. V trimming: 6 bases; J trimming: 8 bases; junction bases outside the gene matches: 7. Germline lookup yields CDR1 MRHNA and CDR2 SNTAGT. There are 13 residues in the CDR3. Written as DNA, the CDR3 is TGTGCCAGCAGAGAGGGACAGGGTCGCGGCTACACCTTC. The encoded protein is CASREGQGRGYTF.

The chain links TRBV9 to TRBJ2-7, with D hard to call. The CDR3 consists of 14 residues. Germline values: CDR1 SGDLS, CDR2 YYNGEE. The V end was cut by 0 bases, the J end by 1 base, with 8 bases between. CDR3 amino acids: CASSVGPESYEQYF. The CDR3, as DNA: TGTGCCAGCAGCGTAGGACCCGAATCCTACGAGCAGTACTTC. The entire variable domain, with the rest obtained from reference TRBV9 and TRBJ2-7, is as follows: DSGVTQTPKHLITATGQRVTLRCSPRSGDLSVYWYQQSLDQGLQFLIQYYNGEERAKGNILERFSAQQFPDLHSELNLSSLELGDSALYFCASSVGPESYEQYFGPGTRLTVT.

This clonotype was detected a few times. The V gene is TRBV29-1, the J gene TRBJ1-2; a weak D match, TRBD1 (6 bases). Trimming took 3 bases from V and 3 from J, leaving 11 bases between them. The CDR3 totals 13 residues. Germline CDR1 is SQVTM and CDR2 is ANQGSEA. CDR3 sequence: CSVERGTYYGYTF. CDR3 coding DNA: TGCAGCGTTGAGAGGGGGACTTACTATGGCTACACCTTC. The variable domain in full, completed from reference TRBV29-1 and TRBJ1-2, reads SAVISQKPSRDICQRGTSLTIQCQVDSQVTMMFWYRQQPGQSLTLIATANQGSEATYESGFVIDKFPISRPNLTFSTLTVSNMSPEDSSIYLCSVERGTYYGYTFGSGTRLTVV.

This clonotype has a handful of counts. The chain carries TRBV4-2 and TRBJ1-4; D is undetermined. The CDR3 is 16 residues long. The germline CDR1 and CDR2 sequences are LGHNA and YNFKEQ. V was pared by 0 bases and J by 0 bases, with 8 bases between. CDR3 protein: CASSQDWVTTNEKLFF. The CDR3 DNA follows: TGTGCCAGCAGCCAAGATTGGGTAACAACTAATGAAAAACTGTTTTTT.

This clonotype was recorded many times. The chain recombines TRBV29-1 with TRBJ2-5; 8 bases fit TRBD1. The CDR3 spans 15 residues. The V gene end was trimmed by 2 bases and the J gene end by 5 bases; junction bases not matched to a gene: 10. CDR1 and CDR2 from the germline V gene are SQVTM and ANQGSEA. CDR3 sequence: CSVETTGGFLETQYF. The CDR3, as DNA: TGCAGCGTTGAAACCACAGGGGGGTTCTTGGAGACCCAGTACTTC.

CDR3 region: CSVEGFSGTSNAGTQYF. Here the CDR3 DNA reads TGCAGCGTTGAAGGATTCTCAGGGACTAGCAACGCAGGGACCCAGTACTTC. The chain carries TRBV29-1 and TRBJ2-7; 9 nucleotides match TRBD2. The J call is doubtful: the DNA matches TRBJ2-5 better. The length of the CDR3 is 17 residues. Germline V gene data show CDR1 as SQVTM and CDR2 as ANQGSEA.

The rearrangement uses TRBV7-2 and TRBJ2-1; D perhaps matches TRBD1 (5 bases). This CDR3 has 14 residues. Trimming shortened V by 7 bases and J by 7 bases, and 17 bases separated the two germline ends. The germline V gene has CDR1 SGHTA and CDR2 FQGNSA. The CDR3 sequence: CASMFGSGQNEQFF. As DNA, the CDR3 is TGTGCCAGCATGTTCGGGTCAGGGCAGAATGAGCAGTTCTTC.

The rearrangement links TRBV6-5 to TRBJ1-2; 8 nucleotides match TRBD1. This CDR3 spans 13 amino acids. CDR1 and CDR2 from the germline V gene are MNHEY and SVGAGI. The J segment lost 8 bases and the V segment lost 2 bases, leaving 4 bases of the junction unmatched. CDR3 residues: CASSYGQGGGYTF. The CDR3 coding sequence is TGTGCCAGCAGTTACGGACAGGGAGGCGGCTACACCTTC.

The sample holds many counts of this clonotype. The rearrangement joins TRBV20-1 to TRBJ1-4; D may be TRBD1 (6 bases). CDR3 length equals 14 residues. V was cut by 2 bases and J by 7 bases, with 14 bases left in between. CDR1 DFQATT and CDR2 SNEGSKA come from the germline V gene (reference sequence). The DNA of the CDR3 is TGCAGTGCTAGACCCCACAGGGCCGTTGAAAAACTGTTTTTT. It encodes CSARPHRAVEKLFF.

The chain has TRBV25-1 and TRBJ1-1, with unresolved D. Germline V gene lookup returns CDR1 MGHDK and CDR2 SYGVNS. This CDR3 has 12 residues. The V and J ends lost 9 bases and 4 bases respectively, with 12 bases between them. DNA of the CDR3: TGTGCCAGTCGAAAACGGACCACTGAAGCTTTCTTT. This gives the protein CASRKRTTEAFF.

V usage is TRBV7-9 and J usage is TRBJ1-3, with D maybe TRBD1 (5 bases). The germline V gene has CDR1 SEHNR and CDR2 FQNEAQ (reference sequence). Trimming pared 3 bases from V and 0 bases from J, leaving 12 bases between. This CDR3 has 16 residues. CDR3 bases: TGTGCCAGCAGCTTCGACAGATCATTCTCTGGAAACACCATATATTTT. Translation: CASSFDRSFSGNTIYF.

The CDR3 nucleotides read TGTGCCAGCAGCACCCCGGGACTACCCTCGGAGACCCAGTACTTC. Residues: CASSTPGLPSETQYF. The rearrangement uses TRBV11-2 and TRBJ2-5, with TRBD2 identical over 7 bases. The CDR3 contains 15 residues. Trimming cost V 5 bases and J 5 bases; bases outside gene matches: 11. The germline gives CDR1 SGHAT, CDR2 FQNNGV.

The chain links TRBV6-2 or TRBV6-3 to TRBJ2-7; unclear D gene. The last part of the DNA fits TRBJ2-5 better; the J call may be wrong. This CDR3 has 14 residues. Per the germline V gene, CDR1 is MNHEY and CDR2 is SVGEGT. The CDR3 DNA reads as TGTGCCAGCAGTTACATTGGCGGTTTAGAGACCCAGTACTTC. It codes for CASSYIGGLETQYF.